A single sample gave rise to the 15 T cell receptor beta chains below, sequenced in a study of CD8 T cells in ankylosing spondylitis. Study outcomes and limitations: Under 10 highly homologous variants formed a TCR beta motif that appeared characteristic of ankylosing spondylitis blood.

One entry per CDR3 protein results from TCRdb running MiXCR on the 5' RACE reads. Altogether 400,000 to 450,000 distinct CDR3 sequences are present, 17% being singletons, with the ten largest covering about 0.94%. Their recognized antigens are unknown. The sample taken for sequencing was blood, either unsorted or a sorted T cell fraction (not recorded which). The receptors originated from a male donor with ankylosing spondylitis.

The chain recombines TRBV20-1 with TRBJ2-3; D unclear. This CDR3 has 11 residues. Trimming removed 3 bases from V and 3 bases from J, with 4 bases in between. The germline CDR1 and CDR2 sequences are DFQATT and SNEGSKA (reference sequence). CDR3 in DNA: TGCAGTGCTAGGAAGACAGATACGCAGTATTTT. Translated: CSARKTDTQYF.

The sample holds a few counts of this clonotype. The chain links TRBV3-1 to TRBJ2-6; D remains unclear. This CDR3 has 18 residues. Germline V lookup: CDR1 LGHDT, CDR2 YNNKEL (reference sequence). Trimming shortened V by 0 bases and J by 0 bases, and 12 bases separated the two germline ends. The CDR3, as DNA: TGTGCCAGCAGCCAAGACTCAGCCAAATTCTCTGGGGCCAACGTCCTGACTTTC. Translation: CASSQDSAKFSGANVLTF.

The V and J genes are TRBV20-1 and TRBJ2-3; D is uncertain. Germline lookup yields CDR1 DFQATT and CDR2 SNEGSKA (reference sequence). This CDR3 comprises 16 residues. The V end was cut by 5 bases, the J end by 4 bases, with 22 bases between. CDR3 protein: CSAHDRASEAADTQYF. The CDR3 DNA reads as TGCAGTGCTCACGACCGGGCCTCCGAGGCCGCAGATACGCAGTATTTT.

The chain employs TRBV7-2 and TRBJ2-1, with 8 bases that match TRBD2. The germline gives CDR1 SGHTA, CDR2 FQGNSA. The V and J ends lost 5 bases and 4 bases, in that order; junction bases with no gene match: 7. There are 15 residues in the CDR3. The CDR3 here is CASSISGGPYNEQFF. DNA for the CDR3: TGTGCCAGCAGCATCAGCGGGGGTCCGTACAATGAGCAGTTCTTC.

CDR3 DNA sequence: TGCAGTGCGTACGGGACGGCCGTTGGAAACACCATATATTTT. As protein: CSAYGTAVGNTIYF. The chain recombines TRBV20-1 with TRBJ1-3; D may be TRBD1 (5 bases). Looked up from germline, CDR1 is DFQATT and CDR2 is SNEGSKA (reference sequence). The CDR3 length is 14 residues. Trimming removed 6 bases at V and 3 bases at J, with 15 bases between.

This clonotype occurred a few times. This chain uses TRBV12-3 or TRBV12-4 with TRBJ1-2; D call uncertain. This CDR3 is built from 15 residues. V shed 2 bases and J shed 3 bases, with 13 bases lying between them. CDR3: CASSLKVQNYYGYTF. CDR3 bases: TGTGCCAGCAGTTTAAAGGTCCAGAACTACTATGGCTACACCTTC.

The chain joins TRBV20-1 to TRBJ2-1, with D possibly called TRBD1 or TRBD2 (5 bases each). Germline V gene data show CDR1 as DFQATT and CDR2 as SNEGSKA (reference sequence). V lost 0 bases, J lost 4 bases, and 16 bases lay in between. The CDR3 totals 16 residues. The CDR3, as DNA: TGCAGTGCTAGAGACTCCGGGACCCCACCGTACAATGAGCAGTTCTTC. The encoded protein is CSARDSGTPPYNEQFF.

This clonotype appeared a few times. The V call is TRBV6-1, the J call TRBJ2-1; 9 nucleotides match TRBD2. J gave up 9 bases and V 6 bases, and 6 bases lay outside the gene matches. There are 13 residues in the CDR3. Looked up from germline, CDR1 is MNHNS and CDR2 is SASEGT. CDR3 DNA: TGTGCCAGCAGGCGACTAGCGGTTGGTGAGCAGTTCTTC. Translated: CASRRLAVGEQFF.

This clonotype occurred a few times. The genes are TRBV29-1 and TRBJ2-4; TRBD2 aligns across 8 bases. The ends lost 3 bases at V and 5 bases at J; junction bases unmatched: 12. The CDR3 spans 16 residues. The germline gives CDR1 SQVTM, CDR2 ANQGSEA. In DNA, the CDR3 is TGCAGCGTTGAGTACACCAGCGGGAGTGGCGAAAACATTCAGTACTTC. Protein sequence: CSVEYTSGSGENIQYF.

Many counts were recorded for this clonotype. The gene calls are TRBV10-2 and TRBJ2-2, with 8 positions matching TRBD1. The CDR3 is 15 amino acids. Germline loops: CDR1 WSHSY, CDR2 SAAADI. J lost 4 bases, V lost 4 bases, and 5 bases had no gene match. Here the CDR3 DNA reads TGCGCCAGCAGTGTACGGCAGGGGGCCACCGGGGAGCTGTTTTTT. Translating it yields CASSVRQGATGELFF.

The rearrangement links TRBV20-1 to TRBJ2-6; no firm D call. This CDR3 is built from 14 residues. Trimming pared 5 bases from V and 0 bases from J, leaving 8 bases between. Germline lookup yields CDR1 DFQATT and CDR2 SNEGSKA (reference sequence). The CDR3 loop is CSARTDSGANVLTF. CDR3 sequence (DNA): TGCAGTGCTCGGACGGACTCTGGGGCCAACGTCCTGACTTTC.

V usage is TRBV20-1 and J usage is TRBJ2-7; D is unclear. The CDR3 consists of 13 residues. V gave up 5 bases and J gave up 0 bases, with 11 bases separating them. Germline CDR1 reads DFQATT; CDR2 reads SNEGSKA (reference sequence). This chain's CDR3 is CSAAYRSSYEQYF. CDR3 bases: TGCAGTGCTGCCTACCGGAGCTCCTACGAGCAGTACTTC.

This clonotype was seen at least ten times. The gene calls are TRBV12-3 or TRBV12-4 and TRBJ2-2; D remains unclear. The CDR3 contains 13 residues. With 6 bases removed from V and 7 bases from J, the gap between germline ends came to 12 bases. The CDR3 spells CASRPIYDGELFF. The CDR3 coding sequence is TGTGCCAGCAGACCGATATACGACGGGGAGCTGTTTTTT.

The gene calls are TRBV29-1 and TRBJ1-1, with 7 bases that match TRBD1. This CDR3 spans 11 amino acids. V lost 7 bases and J lost 8; bases outside the gene matches: 7. The V gene's germline CDR1 is SQVTM and CDR2 ANQGSEA. CDR3 residues: CSATTGVEAFF. DNA of the CDR3: TGCAGCGCCACAACAGGGGTGGAAGCTTTCTTT.

This clonotype was seen a few times. This sequence joins TRBV6-1 and TRBJ1-5; 7 nucleotides match TRBD1. The V segment lost 5 bases and the J segment 3 bases; nucleotides outside the gene matches: 10. The CDR3 extends over 16 amino acids. In germline, CDR1 is MNHNS, CDR2 SASEGT. The CDR3 loop is CASSRFGTAYNQPQHF. DNA for the CDR3: TGTGCCAGCAGTCGATTCGGGACAGCCTACAATCAGCCCCAGCATTTT.